The rows below give T cell receptor beta chains drawn from one sample of a study of molecular identifiers for immune sequencing clone quantification. TCRdb independently ran MiXCR on the PCR reads; one entry per CDR3 protein. Of about 65,000 distinct CDR3 sequences detected, around 20% appear once; the ten largest clones hold about 1.6%. The material sequenced was naive CD8+ T cells from blood, with Jurkat cell RNA spiked in. These receptors were collected from a human donor in good health. Some libraries in this study had Jurkat cell RNA spiked in. CDR3s include the opening cysteine and the closing phenylalanine or tryptophan. Fields, in order: CDR3 length, clone size, D gene, V gene, J gene, CDR3 protein, CDR3 DNA. A D gene is named only where the DNA matches it firmly. The size of a clone is reported for some rows only, either as once, few or many, or as a class for expanded clones.

>12|many|TRBD2|TRBV12-3/TRBV12-4|TRBJ2-1
CASSSGLESQFF
TGTGCCAGCAGTTCGGGACTAGAGTCTCAGTTCTTC
>12|-|-|TRBV27|TRBJ2-6
CASSAGANVLTF
TGTGCCAGCTCCGCTGGGGCCAACGTCCTGACTTTC
>17|many|TRBD1|TRBV5-4|TRBJ2-1
CASSWEPPTGGLNEQFF
TGTGCCAGCAGCTGGGAGCCGCCTACAGGGGGCCTGAATGAGCAGTTCTTC
>15|many|-|TRBV4-1|TRBJ2-3
CASSQGPPMRDTQYF
TGCGCCAGCAGCCAAGGGCCCCCCATGAGGGATACGCAGTATTTT
>15|-|TRBD1|TRBV9|TRBJ2-7
CASSVGRGNPDEQYF
TGTGCCAGCAGCGTAGGCAGGGGGAATCCCGACGAGCAGTACTTC
>14|many|-|TRBV29-1|TRBJ2-3
CSASTGTFTDTQYF
TGCAGCGCCTCGACAGGGACTTTCACAGATACGCAGTATTTT
>11|many|-|TRBV29-1|TRBJ1-2
CSVVDSPYYTF
TGCAGCGTTGTTGACAGCCCCTATTACACCTTC
>15|many|TRBD1|TRBV30|TRBJ1-2
CAWSVGTELNYGYTF
TGTGCCTGGAGTGTAGGGACAGAGCTAAACTATGGCTACACCTTC
>14|many|-|TRBV28|TRBJ2-5
CASSLVGVRETQYF
TGTGCCAGCAGTTTAGTGGGAGTCCGGGAGACCCAGTACTTC
>12|-|-|TRBV12-3/TRBV12-4|TRBJ2-1
CASSRDYNEQFF
TGTGCCAGCAGCAGGGATTACAATGAGCAGTTCTTC
>14|many|-|TRBV7-3|TRBJ1-5
CASSLSGLNQPQHF
TGTGCCAGCAGCTTATCAGGACTCAATCAGCCCCAGCATTTT
>13|many|TRBD2|TRBV25-1|TRBJ2-3
CASSSGIADTQYF
TGTGCCAGCAGTAGCGGGATCGCAGATACGCAGTATTTT
>15|many|TRBD1|TRBV20-1|TRBJ2-7
CSARDLGQSAYEQYF
TGCAGTGCTAGAGATTTGGGACAGAGCGCCTACGAGCAGTACTTC
>14|many|-|TRBV6-6|TRBJ1-1
CASSATAMNTEAFF
TGTGCCAGCAGCGCGACAGCCATGAACACTGAAGCTTTCTTT
>18|many|TRBD2|TRBV4-2|TRBJ2-3
CASSQGGGAGEGADTQYF
TGTGCCAGCAGCCAAGGGGGAGGAGCGGGAGAGGGGGCAGATACGCAGTATTTT
>14|many|-|TRBV12-3/TRBV12-4|TRBJ1-1
CASSLAVAGPEAFF
TGTGCCAGCAGTTTAGCGGTCGCGGGGCCTGAAGCTTTCTTT
>16|many|-|TRBV13|TRBJ2-1
CASSTQLHPAYNEQFF
TGTGCCAGCAGCACCCAACTCCACCCCGCCTACAATGAGCAGTTCTTC
>13|many|TRBD2|TRBV20-1|TRBJ2-7
CSAEKRESYEQYF
TGCAGTGCTGAGAAGCGGGAGTCCTACGAGCAGTACTTC
>15|few|TRBD2|TRBV3-1|TRBJ2-3
CASSSVGGPSDTQYF
TGTGCCAGCAGCTCGGTGGGAGGGCCCTCAGATACGCAGTATTTT
>13|many|-|TRBV4-3|TRBJ2-1
CASSQDWAQEQFF
TGCGCCAGCAGCCAAGATTGGGCCCAGGAGCAGTTCTTC